These 10 T cell receptor beta chains originate from one sample sequenced in a study of intratumoral heterogeneity in liver cancer. Each tumour sample represents a distinct, spatially separated region of the hepatocellular carcinoma nodule. Only in-frame clones appear in the TCRdb table, and some are missing; sequencing was by immunoSEQ multiplex PCR. The sample carries 3,500 to 4,500 clones, roughly 45% recorded once. Specimen: tumor tissue, collected before any cancer treatment. The receptor set was obtained from a man between 70 and 80 years old with hepatocellular carcinoma.

By sample fraction, this clone is medium-sized. The rearrangement uses TRBV13 and TRBJ1-1; D not certain. CDR3 size: 11 residues. V lost 4 bases, J lost 10 bases, and 10 bases lay in between. Germline V CDR1 and CDR2: PRHDT, FYEKMQ (reference sequence). The CDR3 here is CASSSLPGAFF. DNA of the CDR3: TGTGCCAGCAGCTCCCTCCCCGGAGCTTTCTTT.

This chain uses TRBV10-3 with TRBJ1-2; D gene ambiguous. Looked up from germline, CDR1 is ENHRY and CDR2 is SYGVKD. This CDR3 is 12 amino acids long. The V and J ends lost 3 bases and 4 bases respectively, with 6 bases between them. CDR3 coding DNA: TGTGCCATCAGTGACAGGCCCTATGGCTACACCTTC. This sequence encodes CAISDRPYGYTF.

Sample share makes this clone large (0.1 to 1%). This rearrangement joins TRBV25-1 to TRBJ2-1; D remains ambiguous. Germline-derived CDR1 and CDR2 are MGHDK and SYGVNS. This CDR3 region has 13 residues. V lost 3 bases and J 4 bases, leaving 7 bases between the germline ends. CDR3 protein: CASSELLYNEQFF. CDR3 DNA: TGTGCCAGCAGTGAGTTACTATACAATGAGCAGTTCTTC.

A few counts support this clone. This chain uses TRBV7-9 with TRBJ2-1; D not resolved. Germline CDR1 and CDR2: SEHNR and FQNEAQ (reference sequence). V lost 0 bases, J lost 9 bases, and 6 bases lay in between. CDR3 length equals 12 residues. CDR3 DNA sequence: TGTGCCAGCAGCTTAGCTGTGGGTGAGCAGTTCTTC. It is translated as CASSLAVGEQFF.

The V call is TRBV28, the J call TRBJ1-2; D remains unclear. The V gene's germline CDR1 is MDHEN and CDR2 SYDVKM. Trimming stripped 3 bases from V and 5 bases from J, with 7 bases between. The CDR3 is 12 residues long. In nucleotides, the CDR3 is TGTGCCAGCAGTTTGGTCCCTTATGGCTACACCTTC. Its translation: CASSLVPYGYTF.

By share, this clone counts as medium-sized. The chain combines TRBV21-1 with TRBJ1-5; the D call TRBD1 from the table was never checked on the DNA. TRBV21-1 is tagged as a pseudogene. The CDR3 sequence is 19 residues long. The CDR3 coding sequence is TGTGCCAGCAGTGGGACATTCTCCCCTTGGTTCCATAGCAATCAGCCCCAGCATTTT. Amino acid sequence: CASSGTFSPWFHSNQPQHF.

Relative to its sample, this clone is medium-sized. The rearrangement uses TRBV5-4 and TRBJ2-1; 11 nucleotides align to TRBD2. V gave up 5 bases and J gave up 3 bases; unmatched junction bases: 7. The CDR3 totals 16 residues. Germline V CDR1 and CDR2: SGHNT, YYREEE (reference sequence). The chain's CDR3 is CASSHSGGGYYNEQFF. The CDR3 coding sequence is TGTGCCAGCAGTCATAGCGGGGGGGGATACTACAATGAGCAGTTCTTC.

By share, this clone ranks as large. The V gene is TRBV28, the J gene TRBJ2-2; D gene uncertain. The germline V gene encodes CDR1 MDHEN and CDR2 SYDVKM. V lost 1 base, J lost 3 bases, and 6 bases lay in between. There are 14 residues in the CDR3. The CDR3 region has the DNA TGTGCCAGCAGTTTATTTCGGTACACCGGGGAGCTGTTTTTT. Protein product: CASSLFRYTGELFF.

This sequence joins TRBV19 and TRBJ2-5, with a tentative D call TRBD2 (7 bases). Trimming left V 3 bases short and J 2 bases short, with 13 bases between. The germline gives CDR1 LNHDA, CDR2 SQIVND (reference sequence). This CDR3 contains 15 residues. CDR3 protein: CASSMGGGLQETQYF. CDR3 nucleotides: TGTGCCAGTAGTATGGGCGGGGGCCTTCAAGAGACCCAGTACTTC.

This clone was seen a handful of times. V is TRBV2 and J is TRBJ1-5; maybe TRBD1 (6 bases). From germline, CDR1 is SNHLY and CDR2 FYNNEI. The V gene lost 6 bases and the J gene lost 3 bases, with 9 bases spanning the gap. The length of the CDR3 is 13 residues. This chain's CDR3 is CASRGDTNQPQHF. CDR3 sequence (DNA): TGTGCCAGCAGAGGGGACACCAATCAGCCCCAGCATTTT.